The 27 T cell receptor beta chains in this list originate from one sample, sequenced in a study of spatial heterogeneity in lung cancer. TCRdb independently ran MiXCR on the 5' RACE reads; one entry per CDR3 protein. The table records 25,000 to 30,000 distinct CDR3 sequences, roughly 5.5% of them present only once. Documented time point: blood at routine non-recurrence follow-up after resection. In each case, whole RNA from tumor, nontumor lung or frozen PBMC was sequenced unsorted. The input for sequencing was PBMCs, taken at follow-up. Every receptor here comes from a male donor with early-stage non-small cell lung cancer.

This clonotype was recorded at least ten times. V usage is TRBV20-1 and J usage is TRBJ2-1; TRBD2 might be the D (6 bases). The CDR3 is 14 residues long. Deletions cut 6 bases from V and 5 bases from J, with 17 bases between. CDR1 is DFQATT, CDR2 SNEGSKA, per germline (reference sequence). The CDR3 nucleotides read TGCAGTGCCCCGGGGGACCCATCAAACAATGAGCAGTTCTTC. Its translation: CSAPGDPSNNEQFF.

This clonotype has ten or more counts. The chain has TRBV20-1 and TRBJ2-5, with TRBD2 matching 13 bases. The germline V gene has CDR1 DFQATT and CDR2 SNEGSKA (reference sequence). The V segment lost 6 bases and the J segment 4 bases; nucleotides outside the gene matches: 8. CDR3 size: 15 residues. The CDR3 DNA is TGCAGTGCCCAACCAGGGACTAGCGGGGCAGAGACCCAGTACTTC. Amino acid sequence: CSAQPGTSGAETQYF.

This clonotype occurred many times. The chain carries TRBV6-6 and TRBJ1-5; D is perhaps TRBD1 (6 bases). Trimming removed 8 bases at V and 7 bases at J, with 27 bases between. This CDR3 contains 17 residues. Germline V CDR1 and CDR2: MNHNY, SVGAGI (reference sequence). For the CDR3, the DNA is TGTGCCAGCCACCCGGAACTTTATGGCAGGGGCTGGCAGCCCCAGCATTTT. As protein: CASHPELYGRGWQPQHF.

This clonotype came up many times. This chain connects TRBV7-6 to TRBJ1-5; D is possibly TRBD1 (5 bases). There are 16 residues in the CDR3. Germline lookup yields CDR1 SGHVS and CDR2 FNYEAQ. Trimming removed 4 bases from V and 0 bases from J, with 13 bases in between. This CDR3 is CASSSVGGYSNQPQHF. The CDR3 coding sequence is TGTGCCAGCAGCTCAGTCGGGGGTTATAGCAATCAGCCCCAGCATTTT. The full variable domain, completed using reference TRBV7-6 and TRBJ1-5, is GAGVSQSPRYKVTKRGQDVALRCDPISGHVSLYWYRQALGQGPEFLTYFNYEAQQDKSGLPNDRFSAERPEGSISTLTIQRTEQRDSAMYRCASSSVGGYSNQPQHFGDGTRLSIL.

This CDR3 is CSARGLAGRTDTQYF. In DNA, the CDR3 is TGCAGTGCTAGAGGACTAGCGGGGCGCACAGATACGCAGTATTTT. V and J are TRBV20-1 and TRBJ2-3; 11 nucleotides agree with TRBD2. Trimming cost V 1 base and J 1 base; bases outside gene matches: 1. This CDR3 is 15 amino acids long. Germline CDR1 is DFQATT and CDR2 is SNEGSKA (reference sequence).

This clonotype was observed a few times. J is TRBJ2-1 and V is TRBV27; 9 nucleotides align to TRBD2. This CDR3 has 17 amino acids. Per germline, CDR1 MNHEY and CDR2 SMNVEV (reference sequence). V trimming: 6 bases; J trimming: 0 bases; junction bases outside the gene matches: 9. CDR3 residues: CASRRASGVSSYNEQFF. CDR3 nucleotide sequence: TGTGCCAGCAGGAGGGCTAGCGGGGTTAGCTCCTACAATGAGCAGTTCTTC.

In its sample, this clonotype is medium-sized (0.01 to 0.1%). This sequence joins TRBV11-2 and TRBJ2-1; perhaps TRBD2 as D (6 bases). Germline V gene sequence: CDR1 SGHAT, CDR2 FQNNGV. Trimming took off 0 bases at V and 12 bases at J, with 15 bases between the two ends. CDR3 size: 14 residues. Here the CDR3 reads CASSLDWRDQGQFF. CDR3 bases: TGTGCCAGCAGCTTAGATTGGCGGGACCAGGGGCAGTTCTTC.

Many counts were recorded for this clonotype. The chain combines TRBV18 with TRBJ2-7, with 8 bases lining up with TRBD1. Germline V gene sequence: CDR1 KGHSH, CDR2 LQKENI. The CDR3 length is 14 residues. CDR3: CASSPSGGSNEQYV. The DNA of the CDR3 is TGTGCCAGCTCACCTTCAGGGGGCTCCAACGAGCAGTACGTC.

The V call is TRBV9, the J call TRBJ2-3, with 7 bases aligning to TRBD1. V lost 4 bases to trimming and J lost 2 bases; unmatched junction nucleotides: 7. CDR1 is SGDLS, CDR2 YYNGEE, per germline. CDR3 length equals 15 residues. The CDR3 sequence: CASSPRQGPTDTQYF. The DNA of the CDR3 is TGTGCCAGCAGCCCCAGACAGGGCCCCACAGATACGCAGTATTTT.

This clonotype was counted ten times or more. CDR3 DNA sequence: TGCGCCACGGGGGCCGGGACACCCCGGGAGACCCAGTACTTC. Translated: CATGAGTPRETQYF. V is TRBV5-1 and J is TRBJ2-5; D may match TRBD1 or TRBD2 (6 bases each). Per the germline V gene, CDR1 is SGHRS and CDR2 is YFSETQ. The ends were cut back, 9 bases at V and 5 bases at J, with 20 bases in the middle. This CDR3 region has 14 residues.

The sample holds a few counts of this clonotype. CDR3 loop: CASSSTGGGETQYF. For the CDR3, the DNA is TGTGCCAGCAGCTCAACGGGGGGCGGAGAGACCCAGTACTTC. V gene TRBV7-3 combines with J gene TRBJ2-5; tentatively, D is TRBD2 (7 bases). CDR3 length: 14 amino acids. The V end was cut by 4 bases, the J end by 4 bases, with 13 bases between. CDR1 and CDR2 from the germline V gene are SGHTA and FQGTGA.

This clonotype was recorded at least ten times. At one end, the junction sequence differs from germline, possibly due to a read error. This sequence joins TRBV4-2 and TRBJ2-7, with D possibly being TRBD1 (5 bases). The CDR3 runs 14 residues. The germline gives CDR1 LGHNA, CDR2 YNFKEQ. CDR3 nucleotides: TGCGCCAGCAGCCAAGATTGGCAGGGCCTCGAGCAGTACTTC. Its protein is CASSQDWQGLEQYF.

The V gene is TRBV18, the J gene TRBJ1-1; the D is unclear. In germline, CDR1 is KGHSH, CDR2 LQKENI. V lost 1 base and J 5 bases, leaving 14 bases between the germline ends. The length of the CDR3 is 15 residues. This CDR3 is CASSPRREGGTEAFF. The CDR3 DNA is TGTGCCAGCTCACCACGAAGGGAAGGAGGGACTGAAGCTTTCTTT. The whole variable domain, filled in from reference TRBV18 and TRBJ1-1, reads NAGVMQNPRHLVRRRGQEARLRCSPMKGHSHVYWYRQLPEEGLKFMVYLQKENIIDESGMPKERFSAEFPKEGPSILRIQQVVRGDSAAYFCASSPRREGGTEAFFGQGTRLTVV.

This clonotype was detected a few times. CDR3 sequence reads: CASRPRGFDYGYTF. CDR3 coding DNA: TGTGCCAGCAGACCCAGGGGATTCGACTATGGCTACACCTTC. The V and J genes are TRBV6-5 and TRBJ1-2, with TRBD1 as a possible D gene (6 bases). The CDR3 is 14 residues long. Germline lookup yields CDR1 MNHEY and CDR2 SVGAGI. V lost 6 bases and J 3 bases, leaving 14 bases between the germline ends.

The sample holds many counts of this clonotype. The chain joins TRBV30 to TRBJ1-1, with no clear D. The length of the CDR3 is 12 residues. V was shortened by 2 bases and J by 6 bases, with 10 bases between the two germline ends. Per the germline V gene, CDR1 is GTSNPN and CDR2 is SVGIG (reference sequence). The CDR3 is CAWSWEVAEAFF. In DNA, the CDR3 is TGTGCCTGGAGTTGGGAGGTCGCTGAAGCTTTCTTT.

This clonotype was detected ten times or more. This chain joins TRBV2 and TRBJ2-3; D is ambiguous. Trimming stripped 0 bases from V and 5 bases from J, with 3 bases between. CDR3 length: 12 residues. Looked up from germline, CDR1 is SNHLY and CDR2 is FYNNEI. The CDR3 bases are TGTGCCAGCAGTGAAGCACGAGATACGCAGTATTTT. This encodes CASSEARDTQYF.

This clonotype was found a few times. The chain uses TRBV2 and TRBJ2-5; 7 bases map to TRBD1. Germline V CDR1 and CDR2: SNHLY, FYNNEI. J was trimmed by 7 bases and V by 4 bases; bases with no gene match: 12. The CDR3 is made up of 15 amino acids. CDR3 nucleotides: TGTGCCAGCAGTGTAGGGGGCCGGCGAGTGGGGACCCAGTACTTC. Encoded protein: CASSVGGRRVGTQYF.

Only a few counts were recorded for this clonotype. The chain combines TRBV4-2 with TRBJ1-5; no reliable D call. The V gene's germline CDR1 is LGHNA and CDR2 YNFKEQ. V was cut by 0 bases and J by 0 bases, with 12 bases left in between. CDR3 size: 17 residues. The CDR3 is CASSQDLQRTSNQPQHF. DNA for the CDR3: TGTGCCAGCAGCCAAGATCTTCAGCGGACTAGCAATCAGCCCCAGCATTTT.

This clonotype was observed many times. This chain uses TRBV2 with TRBJ1-1, with D maybe TRBD1 (5 bases). Trimming took off 7 bases at V and 8 bases at J, with 20 bases between the two ends. CDR1 and CDR2 (germline): SNHLY, FYNNEI. The CDR3 has 14 residues. In nucleotides, the CDR3 is TGTGCCAGCAAGACTGGGACGGGGTTGTTGGAAGCTTTCTTT. Its protein product is CASKTGTGLLEAFF.

This clonotype was picked up many times. The chain recombines TRBV19 with TRBJ1-3; D is perhaps TRBD1 (5 bases). V was cut by 9 bases and J by 0 bases, with 15 bases left in between. Germline CDR1 LNHDA, CDR2 SQIVND (reference sequence). This CDR3 is 15 amino acids long. Here the CDR3 DNA reads TGTGCCAGCGGCCGGGACGGGGACTCTGGAAACACCATATATTTT. As protein: CASGRDGDSGNTIYF.

This chain links TRBV4-3 with TRBJ2-3; 7 bases fit TRBD2. The CDR3 has 16 amino acids. Trimming cost V 4 bases and J 0 bases; bases outside gene matches: 7. Germline-derived CDR1 and CDR2 are LGHNA and YSLEER. CDR3 sequence: CASSRQLASSTDTQYF. In DNA form, the CDR3 reads TGCGCCAGCAGCCGACAACTAGCGTCTAGCACAGATACGCAGTATTTT.

Many counts were recorded for this clonotype. The rearrangement uses TRBV30 and TRBJ1-1; D might be TRBD1 (5 bases). The V end lost 0 bases, the J end lost 1 base, and 12 bases lay between the germline ends. CDR3 length equals 15 residues. The germline gives CDR1 GTSNPN, CDR2 SVGIG (reference sequence). The CDR3 coding sequence is TGTGCCTGGAGTGTGGGCAGGGTCCCGAACACTGAAGCTTTCTTT. Amino acids: CAWSVGRVPNTEAFF.

This clonotype rates as medium-sized. This chain uses TRBV4-1 with TRBJ1-1; D call uncertain. The V end lost 0 bases, the J end lost 5 bases, and 10 bases lay between the germline ends. Germline CDR1 is MGHRA and CDR2 is YSYEKL. The CDR3 has 14 residues. DNA of the CDR3: TGCGCCAGCAGCCAAGAGACGGCCTGGACTGAAGCTTTCTTT. It codes for CASSQETAWTEAFF.

The table lists this clonotype with many counts. The chain uses TRBV11-1 and TRBJ2-1, with D possibly being TRBD2 (6 bases). CDR3 length equals 15 residues. The V end lost 2 bases, the J end lost 3 bases, and 11 bases lay between the germline ends. Germline V lookup: CDR1 SGHAT, CDR2 FQDESV (reference sequence). The CDR3 spells CASSLRIAVYNEQFF. Written as DNA, the CDR3 is TGTGCCAGCAGCTTACGAATAGCGGTCTACAATGAGCAGTTCTTC.

In this sample, this clonotype turned up many times. The rearrangement links TRBV7-2 to TRBJ1-5; no firm D call. Germline CDR1 reads SGHTA; CDR2 reads FQGNSA. The CDR3 contains 14 residues. V was cut by 0 bases and J by 6 bases, with 9 bases left in between. CDR3 sequence (DNA): TGTGCCAGCAGCTTAGCGCTTCGGAGTCAGCCCCAGCATTTT. Translated, it gives CASSLALRSQPQHF.

The table lists this clonotype with many counts. This rearrangement joins TRBV7-9 to TRBJ2-5; D is possibly TRBD2 (6 bases). The V end was cut by 3 bases, the J end by 4 bases, with 9 bases between. CDR3 length equals 13 residues. The germline V gene encodes CDR1 SEHNR and CDR2 FQNEAQ (reference sequence). Here the CDR3 DNA reads TGTGCCAGCAGCTTTCGGAGGGGAGAGACCCAGTACTTC. Translating it yields CASSFRRGETQYF.

There are many counts of this clonotype. J is TRBJ2-7 and V is TRBV4-1; D is uncertain. The CDR3 contains 13 residues. The germline gives CDR1 MGHRA, CDR2 YSYEKL. CDR3 DNA: TGCACCAGCAGCCAAGATTGGGGTGGCGAGCAGTACGTC. It specifies CTSSQDWGGEQYV.